Sequencing of this T cell receptor (beta chain) was carried out in a study of T cells expressing NK-cell markers. The wider study: TCR beta repertoires came from sorted CD3+CD56+NKG2C+, CD3+CD56+NKG2C- and CD3+CD56-NKG2C+ T cells. Just one sequenced donor of eight was HCMV-seronegative, while seven were seropositive.

The CDR3 totals 19 residues. CDR1 SEHNR and CDR2 FQNEAQ come from the germline V gene (reference sequence). UMIs were included in TCR beta cDNA generated by 5'RACE template switching. TCRdb reprocessed the 5' RACE reads, keeping one entry per CDR3 protein, no DNA. Here the sample table reports roughly 390,000 distinct CDR3 sequences. Study outcomes and limitations: For four donors, these clonotypes were likewise the leading ones in the CD3+CD56-NKG2C+ fraction.

Concerning this clonotype itself: No antigen is known for it.

The genes are TRBV7-9 and TRBJ2-7; the D gene TCRdb calls, TRBD1, cannot be checked with no DNA. This clonotype was sampled from a woman between 45 and 60 years old in good health. The sample consisted of blood T cells: a sorted CD56 or NKG2C T cell subset, CD4+ or CD8+ T cells, or bulk PBMC T cells (not recorded which). This chain's CDR3 is CASSLPPGTGGWTSYEQYF.